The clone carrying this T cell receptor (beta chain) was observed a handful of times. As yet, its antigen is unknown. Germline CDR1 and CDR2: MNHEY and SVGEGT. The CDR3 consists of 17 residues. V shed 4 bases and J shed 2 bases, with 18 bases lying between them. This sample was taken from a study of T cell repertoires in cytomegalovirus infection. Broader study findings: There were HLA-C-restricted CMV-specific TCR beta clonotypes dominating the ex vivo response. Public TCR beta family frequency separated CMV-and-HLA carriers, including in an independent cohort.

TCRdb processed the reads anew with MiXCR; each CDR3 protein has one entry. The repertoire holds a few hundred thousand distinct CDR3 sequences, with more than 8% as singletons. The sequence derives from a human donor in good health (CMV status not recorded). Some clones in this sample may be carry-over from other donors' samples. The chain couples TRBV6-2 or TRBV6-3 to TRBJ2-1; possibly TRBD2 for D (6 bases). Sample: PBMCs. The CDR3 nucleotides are TGTGCCAGCAGTTGGCCGTATGCGGGGTCGACCTACAATGAGCAGTTCTTC. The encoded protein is CASSWPYAGSTYNEQFF.